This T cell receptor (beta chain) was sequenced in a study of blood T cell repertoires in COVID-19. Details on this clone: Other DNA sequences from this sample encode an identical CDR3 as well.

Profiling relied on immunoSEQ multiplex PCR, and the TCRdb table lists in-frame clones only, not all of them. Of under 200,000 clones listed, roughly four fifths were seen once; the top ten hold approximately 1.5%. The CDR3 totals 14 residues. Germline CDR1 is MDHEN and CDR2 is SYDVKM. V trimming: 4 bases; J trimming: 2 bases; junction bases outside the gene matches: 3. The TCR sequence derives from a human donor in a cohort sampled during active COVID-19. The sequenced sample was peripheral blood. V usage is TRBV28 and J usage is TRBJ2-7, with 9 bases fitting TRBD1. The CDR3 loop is CASSSGTGTYEQYF. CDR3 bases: TGTGCCAGCAGTTCCGGGACAGGGACCTACGAGCAGTACTTC.